This TCR beta chain was recovered during a study of graft-versus-host responses after intestinal transplantation (dated by TCRdb to the early 2020s). As for the study more broadly: The transplants that recipients got were multivisceral, liver-intestinal, or isolated intestinal. The cohort enrolled 20 to 30 intestinal transplant recipients, one of whom was a retransplant, and 3 patients without pretransplant specimens were excluded. Every recipient was given anti-thymocyte globulin induction, followed by roughly 3 years of maintenance tacrolimus and steroids. Rather than being sequenced by the commercial service, samples from a few later patients were sequenced in-house on an Illumina MiSeq and processed with MiXCR. Graft-versus-host and host-versus-graft alloreactive T cell clones were tracked in the graft, circulation and bone marrow after intestinal transplantation using bulk TCR-beta CDR3 sequencing. A peak of at least 4% donor T cells among recipient peripheral blood mononuclear cells was the definition used for donor T cell macrochimerism. To identify alloreactive clones, pre-transplant mixed lymphocyte reaction products were sequenced and then compared with unstimulated pre-transplant donor and recipient T cells.

Receptors were amplified or captured by the immunoSEQ multiplex PCR assay. For most patients, genomic DNA was isolated using the Qiagen DNeasy Blood and Tissue Kit and was shipped frozen to Adaptive Biotechnologies for TCR sequencing. Adaptive Biotechnologies carried out high-throughput TCR-beta CDR3 sequencing of genomic DNA for most patients. From the authors' description of their analysis: Adaptive's ImmunoSEQ software was the source of the TCR sequencing data for approximately 18 patients, while a few other patients were processed with MiXCR and VDJtools. CD4 versus CD8 sorting errors were corrected by removing sequences found in both subsets at a frequency ratio below 5:1. CDR3 nucleotide sequences shared between donor and recipient were removed because their origin could not be assigned. To be classed as alloreactive, a clone needed at least 2-fold expansion over unstimulated cells and a minimum CFSE-low frequency of 0.002% (template counts) or 0.001% (read counts). Clones were considered mappable if detected in sequenced pre-transplant spleen, lymph node, or MLR CFSE-low populations of the donor or recipient. Cumulative frequency of alloreactive clones was calculated as a percentage of all sequences weighted by copy number. In its TCRdb copy, this immuneACCESS table keeps in-frame sequences only and misses some clones. Where compared with another copy, unresolved V genes explain less than half of these, and the others have no known cause. V and J calls and clone size come straight from that table; D and trimming were deduced from the DNA. This sample lists tens of thousands of clones; 25% to 35% were detected once. The ten largest clones add up to roughly 9.2% of the sample.

In the case of this clone: The record has no base qualities; no much larger clone is one base away.

Study-wide findings and limitations: Patients with donor T cell macrochimerism had high GvH to HvG T cell clonal ratios in their allografts. The conclusions were limited by the relatively low number and heterogeneity of the intestinal transplant patients. GvH clones were detected in recipient bone marrow, and some of these GvH clones were observed earlier in ileal mucosa or blood, consistent with an intestinal mucosal origin. Early after transplant, declines in HvG clones were associated with peak levels of circulating GvH clones.

Via the germline V gene (reference sequence), CDR1 is GTSNPN and CDR2 SVGIG. Including the terminal cysteine and phenylalanine, the CDR3 comprises 12 residues. The read is trimmed to its CDR3 DNA, 36 bases read in frame from base 1. In the paper's terms, the time point label means: cells obtained before transplantation from donor or recipient. In mixed lymphocyte reactions, around 200,000 CFSE-labeled pre-transplant responders were plated with around 200,000 irradiated violet-dye-labeled stimulators and cultured for 5 to 6 days. Proliferating CD3+CD4+CFSE-low and CD3+CD8+CFSE-low responder cells were FACS-sorted on a BD Influx sorter after the mixed lymphocyte reaction.

This sequence uses TRBV30 and TRBJ2-1, with the D gene not confidently named. Sequenced material: alloreactive CD8+ T cells from a mixed lymphocyte reaction culture, taken before intestinal transplant. The cell subset or site label, as the study defines it: CFSE-low proliferating T cells sorted from approximately 6-day pre-transplant mixed lymphocyte reaction (GvH or HvG direction). The TCR was taken from a human patient who received an intestinal transplant. The CDR3 loop reads CCYGSSYNEQFF. The DNA reads TGTTGTTACGGGTCCTCATACAATGAGCAGTTCTTC.